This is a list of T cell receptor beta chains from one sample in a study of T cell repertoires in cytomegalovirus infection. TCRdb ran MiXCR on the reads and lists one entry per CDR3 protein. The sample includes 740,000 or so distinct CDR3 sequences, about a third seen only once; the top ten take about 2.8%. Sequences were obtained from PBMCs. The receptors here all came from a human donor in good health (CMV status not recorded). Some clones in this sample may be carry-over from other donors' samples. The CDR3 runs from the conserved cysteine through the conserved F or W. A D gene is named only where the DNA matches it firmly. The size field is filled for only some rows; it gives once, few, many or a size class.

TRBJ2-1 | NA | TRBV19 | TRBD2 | TGTGCCAGTAGTATTACAGCGGGGGCAAACAATGAGCCGTTCTTC | CASSITAGANNEPFF
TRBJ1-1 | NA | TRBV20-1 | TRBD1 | TGCAGAGGACAGGGAGGTTGGACTGAAGCTTTCTTT | CRGQGGWTEAFF
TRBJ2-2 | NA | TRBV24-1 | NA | TGTGCCACCAGTGATACGAACACCGGGGAGCTGTTTTTT | CATSDTNTGELFF
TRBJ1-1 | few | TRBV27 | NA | TGTGCCAGCAGCCTTCGGACTGAAAGGAACACTGAAGCTTTCTTT | CASSLRTERNTEAFF
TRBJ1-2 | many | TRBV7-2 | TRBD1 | TGTGCCAGCAGCTCAAGACAGGGGGCGAAAGGCTATGGCTACACCTTC | CASSSRQGAKGYGYTF
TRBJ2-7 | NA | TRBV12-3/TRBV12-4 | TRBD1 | TGTGCCAGCAGTTTAGGGGACAGGGTGTTCCTGTACTTC | CASSLGDRVFLYF
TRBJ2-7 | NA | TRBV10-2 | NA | TGCGCCAGCAGTGACCTCGGGGAAAGAGCTTCCTACGAGCAGTACTTC | CASSDLGERASYEQYF
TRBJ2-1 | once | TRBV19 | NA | TGTGCCAGTATAACCTCTAGAGGTTATGAGCAGTTCTTC | CASITSRGYEQFF
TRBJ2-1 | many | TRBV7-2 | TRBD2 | TGTGCCAGCAGCTTAGTGGGACTATTCTACAATGAGCAGTTCTTC | CASSLVGLFYNEQFF
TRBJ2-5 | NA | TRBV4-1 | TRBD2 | TGCGCCAGCAGCCAATACACCGGGAGGCAAGAGACCCAGTACTTC | CASSQYTGRQETQYF
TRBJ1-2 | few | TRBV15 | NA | TGTGCCACCAGCAGACAGGGCCTAGGGGGCTACACCTTC | CATSRQGLGGYTF
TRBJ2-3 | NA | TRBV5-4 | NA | TGTGCCAGCAGCTTCGGGAACCGGGACCTGCAGTATTTT | CASSFGNRDLQYF
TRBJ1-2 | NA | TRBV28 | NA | TGTGCCACCATTAGAGGGTGTGTCTATGGCTACACCTTC | CATIRGCVYGYTF
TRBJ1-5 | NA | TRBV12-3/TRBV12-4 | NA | TGTGCCAGCAGTTTCGGGGTGAGAACCAGCACTCAGCCCCAGCATTTT | CASSFGVRTSTQPQHF
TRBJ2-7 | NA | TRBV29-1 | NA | TGCAGCGTTGGGTACACAGGGTACGAGCAGTACTTC | CSVGYTGYEQYF
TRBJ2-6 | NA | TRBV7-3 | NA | TGTGCCAGCAGCCCCACAGGGCTGGGCTCTGGGGCCAACGTCCTGACTTTC | CASSPTGLGSGANVLTF
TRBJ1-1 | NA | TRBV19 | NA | TGTGCCAGTAGTATAGATCCGGGGGCAGGCACTGAAGCTTTCTTT | CASSIDPGAGTEAFF
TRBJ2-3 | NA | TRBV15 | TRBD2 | TGTGCCACCGCACTCACGCGATTAGCGGGGCGCGCCACAGATACGCAGTATTTT | CATALTRLAGRATDTQYF
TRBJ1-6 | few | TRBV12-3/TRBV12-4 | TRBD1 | TGTGCCAGCAGTTTTAAGGACAGGGGCGGACCCCTCCACTTT | CASSFKDRGGPLHF
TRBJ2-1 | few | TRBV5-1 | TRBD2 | TGCGCCAGCAGCCTAAAGCGGGAGGGCCCCCATGAGCAGTTCTTC | CASSLKREGPHEQFF
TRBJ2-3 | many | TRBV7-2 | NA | TGTGCCAGCAGCTCGTTGGGGCGAAGCACAGATACGCAGTATTTT | CASSSLGRSTDTQYF
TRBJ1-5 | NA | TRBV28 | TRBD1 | TGTGCCAGCCGAACAGGGGGTCCCGTCCGCAATCAGCCCCAGCATTTT | CASRTGGPVRNQPQHF
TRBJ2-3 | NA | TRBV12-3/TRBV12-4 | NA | TGTGCCAGCAGTTCCCCGGGGGAGCGCACAGATACGCCGTATTTT | CASSSPGERTDTPYF
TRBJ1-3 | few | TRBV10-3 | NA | TGTGCCATTACAGGCTCTGGAAACACCATATATTTT | CAITGSGNTIYF
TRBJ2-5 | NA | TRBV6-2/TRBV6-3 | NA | TGTGCCAGCAGTCAGGATCCAAATCCCGGACGAGAGACCCAGTACTTC | CASSQDPNPGRETQYF
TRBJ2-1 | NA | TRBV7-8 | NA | TGTGCCCCCCCCCTGGTTCGCGGGGAGAGGAATGAGCAGTTCTTC | CAPPLVRGERNEQFF
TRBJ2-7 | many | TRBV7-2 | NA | TGTGCCAGCAGCTCGGACGGGGGAGCCTACGAGCAGTACTTC | CASSSDGGAYEQYF
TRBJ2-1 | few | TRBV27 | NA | TGTGCCAGCAGCTCCCCTTGGGGCGGAGACTACAATGAGCAGTTCTTC | CASSSPWGGDYNEQFF
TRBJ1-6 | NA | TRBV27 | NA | TGTGCCAGCAGTTTATCACTGGTTAATTCACCCCTCCACTTT | CASSLSLVNSPLHF
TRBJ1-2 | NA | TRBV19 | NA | TGTGCCAGTAGTACCCGGGACGGTGGGGGCTATGGCTACACCTTC | CASSTRDGGGYGYTF
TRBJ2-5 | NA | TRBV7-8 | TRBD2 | TGTGCCAGCAGCGTCCGGTTAAAGGGGATAGCGGGCCTCCAAGAGACCCAGTACTTC | CASSVRLKGIAGLQETQYF
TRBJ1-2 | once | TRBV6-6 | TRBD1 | TGTGCCAGCAGAACCGACAGGGAAGATGGCTACACCTTC | CASRTDREDGYTF
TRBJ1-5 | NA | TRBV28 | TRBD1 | TGTGCCGGCCAGGGGGTCGGTCAGCCCCAGCATTTT | CAGQGVGQPQHF
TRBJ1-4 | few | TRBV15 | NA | TGTGCCACCAGCAGAGAGTGGGGTAAAGGGAGGGAAAAACTGTTTTTT | CATSREWGKGREKLFF